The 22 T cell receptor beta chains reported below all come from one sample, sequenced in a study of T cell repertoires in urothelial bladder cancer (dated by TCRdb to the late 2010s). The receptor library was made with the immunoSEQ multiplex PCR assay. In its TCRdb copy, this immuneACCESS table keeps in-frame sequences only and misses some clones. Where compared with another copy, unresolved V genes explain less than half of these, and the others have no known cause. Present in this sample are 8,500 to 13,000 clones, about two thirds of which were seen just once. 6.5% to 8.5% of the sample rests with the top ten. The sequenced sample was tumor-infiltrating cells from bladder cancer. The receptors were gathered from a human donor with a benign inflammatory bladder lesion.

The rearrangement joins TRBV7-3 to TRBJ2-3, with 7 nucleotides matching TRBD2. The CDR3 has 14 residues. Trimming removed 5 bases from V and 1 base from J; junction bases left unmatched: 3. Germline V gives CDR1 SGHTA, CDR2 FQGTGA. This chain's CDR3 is CASSASGRTDTQYF. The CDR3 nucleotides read TGTGCCAGCAGCGCTAGCGGCCGCACAGATACGCAGTATTTT.

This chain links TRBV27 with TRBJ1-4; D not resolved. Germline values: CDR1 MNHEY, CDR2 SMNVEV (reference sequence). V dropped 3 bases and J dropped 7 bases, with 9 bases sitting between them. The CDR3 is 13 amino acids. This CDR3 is CASSFSGFEKLFF. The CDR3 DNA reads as TGTGCCAGCAGTTTTTCCGGGTTTGAAAAACTGTTTTTT.

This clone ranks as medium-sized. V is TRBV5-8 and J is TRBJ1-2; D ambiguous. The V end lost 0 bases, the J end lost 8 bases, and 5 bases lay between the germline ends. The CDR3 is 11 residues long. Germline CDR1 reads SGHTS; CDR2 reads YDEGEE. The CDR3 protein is CASSLVGGYTF. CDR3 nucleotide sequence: TGTGCCAGCAGCTTGGTGGGCGGCTACACCTTC.

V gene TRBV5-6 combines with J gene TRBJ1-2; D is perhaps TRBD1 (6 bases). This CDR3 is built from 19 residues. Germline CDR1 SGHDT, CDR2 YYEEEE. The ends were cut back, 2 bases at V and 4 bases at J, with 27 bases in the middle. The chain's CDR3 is CASSFVVALGGARSYGYTF. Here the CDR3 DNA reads TGTGCCAGCAGCTTCGTTGTCGCATTAGGGGGGGCGCGGAGCTATGGCTACACCTTC.

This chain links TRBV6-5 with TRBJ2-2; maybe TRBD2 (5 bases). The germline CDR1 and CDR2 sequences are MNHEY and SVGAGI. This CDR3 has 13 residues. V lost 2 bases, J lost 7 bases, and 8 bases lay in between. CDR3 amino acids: CASSYRRIGELFF. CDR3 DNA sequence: TGTGCCAGCAGTTACAGGAGGATCGGGGAGCTGTTTTTT.

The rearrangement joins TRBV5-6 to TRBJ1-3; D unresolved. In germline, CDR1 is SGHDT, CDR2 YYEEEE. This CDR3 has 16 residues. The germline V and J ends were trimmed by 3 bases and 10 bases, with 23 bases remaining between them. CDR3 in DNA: TGTGCCAGCAGCTCATCCCTGGCCGCCGCGGCTGGGACCATATATTTT. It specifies CASSSSLAAAAGTIYF.

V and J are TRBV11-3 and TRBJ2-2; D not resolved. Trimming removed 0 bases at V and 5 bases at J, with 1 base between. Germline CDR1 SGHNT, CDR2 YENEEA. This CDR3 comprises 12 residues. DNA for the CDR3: TGTGCCAGCAGCTTAGAGACCGGGGAGCTGTTTTTT. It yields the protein CASSLETGELFF. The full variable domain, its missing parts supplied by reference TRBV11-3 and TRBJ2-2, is EAGVVQSPRYKIIEKKQPVAFWCNPISGHNTLYWYLQNLGQGPELLIRYENEEAVDDSQLPKDRFSAERLKGVDSTLKIQPAELGDSAVYLCASSLETGELFFGEGSRLTVL.

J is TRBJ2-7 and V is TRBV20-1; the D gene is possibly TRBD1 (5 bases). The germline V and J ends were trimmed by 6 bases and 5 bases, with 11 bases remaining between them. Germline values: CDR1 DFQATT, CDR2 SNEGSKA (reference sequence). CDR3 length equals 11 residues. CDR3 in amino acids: CSARATDEQYF. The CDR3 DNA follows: TGCAGTGCCCGGGCGACAGACGAGCAGTACTTC.

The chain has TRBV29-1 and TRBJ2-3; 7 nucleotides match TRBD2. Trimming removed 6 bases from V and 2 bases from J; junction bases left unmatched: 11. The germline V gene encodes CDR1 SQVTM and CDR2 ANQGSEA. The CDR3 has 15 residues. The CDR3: CSVMKAGDNTDTQYF. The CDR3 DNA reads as TGCAGCGTAATGAAGGCGGGGGATAACACAGATACGCAGTATTTT.

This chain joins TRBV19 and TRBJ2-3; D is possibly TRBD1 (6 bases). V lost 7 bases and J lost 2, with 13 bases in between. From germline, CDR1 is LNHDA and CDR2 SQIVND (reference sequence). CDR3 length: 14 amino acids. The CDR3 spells CASTWTEDTDTQYF. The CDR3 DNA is TGTGCCAGTACCTGGACAGAGGACACAGATACGCAGTATTTT.

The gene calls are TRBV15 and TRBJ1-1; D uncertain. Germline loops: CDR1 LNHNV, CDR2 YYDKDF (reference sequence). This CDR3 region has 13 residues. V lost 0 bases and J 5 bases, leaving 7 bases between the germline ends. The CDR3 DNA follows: TGTGCCACCAGCAGAGATTTGGCGACTGAAGCTTTCTTT. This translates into CATSRDLATEAFF.

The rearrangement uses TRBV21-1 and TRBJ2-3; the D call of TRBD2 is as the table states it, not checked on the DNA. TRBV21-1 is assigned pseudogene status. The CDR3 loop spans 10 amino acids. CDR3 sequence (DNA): TGTGCCAGGGAGATGGATACGCAGTATTTT. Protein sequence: CAREMDTQYF.

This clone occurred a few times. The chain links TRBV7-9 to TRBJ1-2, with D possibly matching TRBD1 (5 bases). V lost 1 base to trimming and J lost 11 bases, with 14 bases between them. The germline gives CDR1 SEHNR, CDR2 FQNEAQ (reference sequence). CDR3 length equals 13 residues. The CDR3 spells CASSLDGQLGYTF. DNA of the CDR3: TGTGCCAGCAGCTTAGATGGACAACTAGGTTACACCTTC.

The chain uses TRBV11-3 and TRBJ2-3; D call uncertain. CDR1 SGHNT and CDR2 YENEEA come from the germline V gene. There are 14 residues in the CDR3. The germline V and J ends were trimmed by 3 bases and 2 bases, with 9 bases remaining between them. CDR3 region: CASSFFGPTDTQYF. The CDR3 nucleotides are TGTGCCAGCAGCTTTTTTGGCCCCACAGATACGCAGTATTTT.

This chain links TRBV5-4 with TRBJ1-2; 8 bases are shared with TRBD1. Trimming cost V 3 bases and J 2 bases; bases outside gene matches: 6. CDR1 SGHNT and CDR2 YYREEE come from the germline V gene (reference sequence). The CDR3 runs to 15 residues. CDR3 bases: TGTGCCAGCAGCTGGGTGGACAGGGTCAACTATGGCTACACCTTC. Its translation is CASSWVDRVNYGYTF.

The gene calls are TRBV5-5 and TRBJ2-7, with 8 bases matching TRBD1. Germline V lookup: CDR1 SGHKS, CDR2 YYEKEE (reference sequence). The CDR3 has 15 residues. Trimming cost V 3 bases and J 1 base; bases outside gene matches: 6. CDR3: CASSSQQGASYEQYF. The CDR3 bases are TGTGCCAGCAGCTCGCAGCAGGGGGCATCCTACGAGCAGTACTTC.

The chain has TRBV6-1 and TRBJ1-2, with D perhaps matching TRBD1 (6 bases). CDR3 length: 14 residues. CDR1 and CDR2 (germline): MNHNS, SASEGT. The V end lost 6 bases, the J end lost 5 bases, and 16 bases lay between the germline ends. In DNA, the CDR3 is TGTGCCAGCAGCGTATTAGGGCAGGGGTATGGCTACACCTTC. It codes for CASSVLGQGYGYTF.

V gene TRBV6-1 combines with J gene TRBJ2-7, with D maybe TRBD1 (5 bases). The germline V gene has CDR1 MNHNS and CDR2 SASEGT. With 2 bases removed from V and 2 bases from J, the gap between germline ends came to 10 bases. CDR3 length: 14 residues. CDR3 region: CASSEPGRPYEQYF. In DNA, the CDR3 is TGTGCCAGCAGTGAACCAGGGCGCCCCTACGAGCAGTACTTC.

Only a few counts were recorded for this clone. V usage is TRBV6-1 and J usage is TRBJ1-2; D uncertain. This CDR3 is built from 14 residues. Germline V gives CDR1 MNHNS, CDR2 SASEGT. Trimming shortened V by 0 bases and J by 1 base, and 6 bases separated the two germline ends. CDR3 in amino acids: CASSEAGFNYGYTF. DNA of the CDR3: TGTGCCAGCAGTGAAGCGGGGTTTAACTATGGCTACACCTTC.

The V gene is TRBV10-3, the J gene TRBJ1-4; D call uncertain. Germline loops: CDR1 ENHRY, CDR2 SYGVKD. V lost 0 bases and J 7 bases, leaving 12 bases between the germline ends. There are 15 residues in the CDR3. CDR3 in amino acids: CAISESRETGEKLFF. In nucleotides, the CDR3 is TGTGCCATCAGTGAGTCAAGGGAAACGGGTGAAAAACTGTTTTTT.

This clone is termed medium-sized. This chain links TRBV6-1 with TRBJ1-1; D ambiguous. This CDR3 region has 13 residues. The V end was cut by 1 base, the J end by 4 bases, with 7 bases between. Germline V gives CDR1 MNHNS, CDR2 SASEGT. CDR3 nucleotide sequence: TGTGCCAGCAGTGAAGGAGAGTCCACTGAAGCTTTCTTT. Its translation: CASSEGESTEAFF.

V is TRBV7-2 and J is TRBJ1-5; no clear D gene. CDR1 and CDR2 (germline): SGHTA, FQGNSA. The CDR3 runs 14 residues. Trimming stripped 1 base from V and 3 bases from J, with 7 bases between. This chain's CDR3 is CASSLGGFNQPQHF. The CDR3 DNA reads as TGTGCCAGCAGCTTAGGAGGGTTCAATCAGCCCCAGCATTTT.